The present entry profiles one T cell receptor (beta chain) with its context. Its specificity is unknown. Amplification used 60 Vbeta primers and 13 Jbeta primers. The protocol was immunoSEQ multiplex PCR, while the TCRdb copy is restricted to in-frame clones and leaves out a portion. The table lists about 140,000 clones, 73% of them singletons. This sample is drawn from a study of cytomegalovirus exposure and HLA in healthy donors. Study outcomes and limitations: In a later analysis, TCR beta V- and J-gene trimming was associated with a missense DCLRE1C variant. In a later analysis, at a false discovery rate of 0.05, 17,000 or so TCR beta sequences matched HLA alleles. Among the most significant clusters, several appeared linked to common viral pathogens in a later analysis.

Trimming removed 0 bases from V and 8 bases from J; junction bases left unmatched: 4. Germline CDR1 and CDR2: SGHRS and YFSETQ. This CDR3 region has 15 residues. J is TRBJ2-1 and V is TRBV5-1; 11 bases agree with TRBD1. The TCR was taken from a woman between 35 and 50 years old in good health and CMV-seronegative. Sequenced: PBMCs. The CDR3 DNA reads TGCGCCAGCAGCTTGGGGACAGGGGGCAGCGATGAGCAGTTCTTC. Its protein product is CASSLGTGGSDEQFF. The full variable domain, with the rest looked up from reference TRBV5-1 and TRBJ2-1, is KAGVTQTPRYLIKTRGQQVTLSCSPISGHRSVSWYQQTPGQGLQFLFEYFSETQRNKGNFPGRFSGRQFSNSRSEMNVSTLELGDSALYLCASSLGTGGSDEQFFGPGTRLTVL.